This T cell receptor beta chain was documented in a study of beta chain features in type 1 diabetes (dated 2018 in TCRdb). Describing the broader study: Mean age, gender distribution, total cell number and subset yield did not differ between patients and healthy donors. A total of 107,917,701 sorted cells were examined across all samples, and a strong correlation was observed between cell number per subset and RNA yield. The study compared TCRB repertoires of sorted circulating CD4+ T cell subsets between recently diagnosed type 1 diabetes patients and matched healthy donors. Regulatory and stem cell-like memory subsets were obtained from only 8 patients and roughly eight healthy donors, while naive and central memory subsets were obtained from all 30 or so donors. Study-wide conclusions, independent of this receptor: Naive, central memory and regulatory TCRB repertoires appeared more similar among patients than among healthy donors. Shorter templates might have been favored by PCR, but patient and control samples were amplified and corrected together, so both groups would have been affected equally by any skew. Only small numbers of individuals were included in the HLA sub-analyses, which left unresolved whether HLA type had any influence on TCRB rearrangement. Patients with type 1 diabetes made fewer insertions and deleted more nucleotides at VDJ recombination sites, implying thymic rearrangement abnormalities. Type 1 diabetes patients showed a moderate but significant shortening of TCRB CDR3 length in all four CD4+ subsets. Because cDNA was sequenced instead of genomic DNA, activated cells with high expression could be over-represented, although the groups did not differ in activation or CD3 levels.

The High Capacity cDNA Reverse Transcription Kit was used to reverse transcribe all of the isolated RNA, meaning that expressed TCRB transcripts were what got sequenced. Deep immunoSEQ sequencing was applied to naive, central memory and regulatory T cell samples, giving an average of around 4 million total reads per sample. Sorted cells were lysed in RLT buffer, and RNA was extracted using DNase-treated RNeasy Micro or Mini kits according to cell number. To prevent cross-contamination, each cell subset was processed individually, whereas patient and healthy donor samples were processed jointly. The immunoSEQ multiplex PCR was used to amplify TCRB sequences from cDNA, yielding 87-bp fragments that span the CDR3 region. The amplicons were sequenced using the Illumina HiSeq platform. The study's own analysis went as follows. Synthetic template baselines were used to correct PCR bias computationally, reads within Hamming distance 2 were collapsed, and singletons that could not be merged were discarded. Reads were aligned against IMGT to assign V, D and J genes, CDR3 length and insertions or deletions at six rearrangement sites. Within each subset, clonotype counts were normalized to sorted cell number, after which true diversity and Gini coefficients were computed with the tcR R package. The overlap coefficient, calculated on TCRB nucleotide sequences, was used to quantify repertoire sharing. TCRdb took this table from immuneACCESS and kept in-frame rearrangements with V and J called. Such tables lack part of the clones; where checked against another copy, unresolved V genes explain under half of the gap, and the rest is unexplained. V and J calls and clone size come straight from that table; D and trimming were deduced from the DNA. The sample includes 130,000 to 150,000 clones, with around a tenth observed a single time. The top ten clones comprise 0.68% of the sample.

The CDR3, cysteine through phenylalanine, is 13 amino acids long. Only the CDR3 DNA stays, 39 bases, in frame from base 1. Looking up the germline V gene (reference sequence) yields CDR1 MNHEY and CDR2 SMNVEV. V trim: 4 bases; J trim: 7 bases; unmatched bases: 5. Each donor gave one peripheral blood draw, averaging around 120 mL, which was collected into heparinised tubes. A BD FACSAria II and a panel including CD45RO, CCR7, CD25, CD127, CD95 and CD27 were used to sort naive, central memory, regulatory and stem cell-like memory CD4+ T cells. A purity above 95% was achieved for all sorted populations. PBMCs were isolated immediately by Lymphoprep density gradient centrifugation and stained directly without culture. Samples were stained and sorted in pairs, with one healthy donor and one patient per experiment, so that batch effects were minimized. A few counts support this clone. The target of this receptor is not known. Base-call qualities are not available, and no considerably larger clone is one nucleotide away.

This TCR derives from a man aged 18 to 30 in good health. Material: central memory CD4+ T cells from blood. The chain employs TRBV27 and TRBJ1-2; 8 central nucleotides agree with TRBD1. The nucleotides are TGTGCCAGCAGTTCGGGACAGGAACGTGGCTACACCTTC. This yields the protein CASSSGQERGYTF.